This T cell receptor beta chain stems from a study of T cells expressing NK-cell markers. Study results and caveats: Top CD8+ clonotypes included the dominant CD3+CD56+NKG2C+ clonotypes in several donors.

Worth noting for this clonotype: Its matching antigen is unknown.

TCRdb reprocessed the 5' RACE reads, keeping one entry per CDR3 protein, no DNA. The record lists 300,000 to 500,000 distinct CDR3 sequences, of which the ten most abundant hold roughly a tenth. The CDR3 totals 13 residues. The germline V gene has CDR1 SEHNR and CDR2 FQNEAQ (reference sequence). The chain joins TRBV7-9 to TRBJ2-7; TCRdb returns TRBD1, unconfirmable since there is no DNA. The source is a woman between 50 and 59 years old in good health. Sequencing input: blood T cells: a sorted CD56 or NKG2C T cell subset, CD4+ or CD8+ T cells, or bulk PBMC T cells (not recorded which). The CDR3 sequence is CASSIPPGYEQYF.